These 27 T cell receptor beta chains came from one sample sequenced in a study of blood T cell repertoires in COVID-19 (TCRdb year 2020). Library construction relied on the immunoSEQ multiplex PCR assay. Imported from immuneACCESS, the table was reduced by TCRdb to in-frame sequences with V and J called. These copies leave out some clones; in studies compared against another copy, an unresolved V gene accounts for under half, and the cause of the remainder is not known. In all, the sample holds approximately 210,000 clones, and around 80% of those were seen once. The top ten clonotypes cover more than 10% of the sample. The specimen sequenced was peripheral blood. These receptors came from a woman aged 40 to 50 with acute or convalescent COVID-19.

The gene calls are TRBV6-5 and TRBJ2-3; 8 bases are shared with TRBD2. The CDR3 runs 14 residues. The junction had 6 bases not matched to a gene; V was cut back by 6 bases and J by 4 bases. Germline V gene lookup returns CDR1 MNHEY and CDR2 SVGAGI. CDR3 residues: CASSPVAGPDTQYF. The CDR3 DNA follows: TGTGCCAGCAGCCCAGTAGCGGGGCCAGATACGCAGTATTTT.

The rearrangement links TRBV6-5 to TRBJ2-6; D is possibly TRBD1 (5 bases). The CDR3 has 15 residues. The germline V gene has CDR1 MNHEY and CDR2 SVGAGI. V was clipped by 4 bases and J by 1 base, with 8 bases between them. CDR3 sequence: CASSSQGSGANVLTF. The CDR3 nucleotides are TGTGCCAGCAGTTCCCAGGGATCTGGGGCCAACGTCCTGACTTTC.

The chain links TRBV27 to TRBJ2-7; TRBD2 might be the D (5 bases). There are 14 residues in the CDR3. Germline loops: CDR1 MNHEY, CDR2 SMNVEV (reference sequence). Deletions cut 3 bases from V and 2 bases from J, with 11 bases between. This chain's CDR3 is CASSFSLGAYEQYF. The DNA for the CDR3 is TGTGCCAGCAGTTTCTCCCTGGGAGCCTACGAGCAGTACTTC.

V and J are TRBV7-6 and TRBJ1-6; D is perhaps TRBD1 (6 bases). CDR3 size: 18 residues. Germline CDR1 reads SGHVS; CDR2 reads FNYEAQ. Trimming removed 1 base at V and 4 bases at J, with 17 bases between. CDR3 nucleotide sequence: TGTGCCAGCAGCTTAGGCCGCGGGGGGCTCCGTTATAATTCACCCCTCCACTTT. Protein: CASSLGRGGLRYNSPLHF.

The chain joins TRBV4-1 to TRBJ1-1; possible D gene TRBD1, 5 bases. V shed 0 bases and J shed 4 bases, with 12 bases lying between them. Germline values: CDR1 MGHRA, CDR2 YSYEKL. This CDR3 has 15 residues. The CDR3 here is CASSQERGKVTEAFF. CDR3 DNA sequence: TGCGCCAGCAGCCAAGAAAGGGGAAAAGTCACTGAAGCTTTCTTT.

V usage is TRBV9 and J usage is TRBJ2-5; D is perhaps TRBD2 (7 bases). The CDR3 is 15 residues long. Trimming left V 4 bases short and J 5 bases short, with 18 bases between. Germline CDR1 reads SGDLS; CDR2 reads YYNGEE. The CDR3 DNA reads TGTGCCAGCAGCCTCACAAGGGGGGGTCCGGAGACCCAGTACTTC. Its protein product is CASSLTRGGPETQYF.

This chain links TRBV7-2 with TRBJ2-1; 9 positions match TRBD2. CDR3 length equals 18 residues. Trimming removed 3 bases from V and 0 bases from J; junction bases left unmatched: 9. Germline values: CDR1 SGHTA, CDR2 FQGNSA. CDR3 amino acids: CASSLRGGGTSSYNEQFF. Here the CDR3 DNA reads TGTGCCAGCAGCTTGCGGGGGGGAGGCACCAGCTCCTACAATGAGCAGTTCTTC.

V and J are TRBV19 and TRBJ1-2, with D perhaps TRBD1 (5 bases). Germline V gives CDR1 LNHDA, CDR2 SQIVND (reference sequence). CDR3 length equals 16 residues. V was clipped by 2 bases and J by 4 bases, with 17 bases between them. The CDR3 region is CASSISVWRQLYGYTF. DNA for the CDR3: TGTGCCAGTAGTATAAGTGTTTGGAGACAGCTCTATGGCTACACCTTC.

The chain is built from TRBV7-9 and TRBJ1-2; D is unclear. Trimming took 5 bases from V and 3 from J, leaving 4 bases between them. From germline, CDR1 is SEHNR and CDR2 FQNEAQ (reference sequence). The CDR3 sequence is 11 residues long. The CDR3 is CASSRDYGYTF. CDR3 DNA sequence: TGTGCCAGCAGCCGCGACTATGGCTACACCTTC.

The sample holds one count of this clone. The chain combines TRBV7-9 with TRBJ2-3, with 10 nucleotides matching TRBD2. The germline CDR1 and CDR2 sequences are SEHNR and FQNEAQ (reference sequence). The CDR3 has 19 amino acids. V lost 3 bases and J lost 2; bases outside the gene matches: 14. In nucleotides, the CDR3 is TGTGCCAGCAGCTTCGGGGCGGCTAGCGGGAGAGGTAACACAGATACGCAGTATTTT. It yields the protein CASSFGAASGRGNTDTQYF. Complete variable domain (other parts from reference TRBV7-9 and TRBJ2-3): DTGVSQNPRHKITKRGQNVTFRCDPISEHNRLYWYRQTLGQGPEFLTYFQNEAQLEKSRLLSDRFSAERPKGSFSTLEIQRTEQGDSAMYLCASSFGAASGRGNTDTQYFGPGTRLTVL.

This chain connects TRBV11-2 to TRBJ1-1; tentatively, D is TRBD1 (5 bases). The germline gives CDR1 SGHAT, CDR2 FQNNGV. V lost 5 bases to trimming and J lost 4 bases, with 14 bases between them. This CDR3 region has 14 residues. CDR3 sequence (DNA): TGTGCCAGCAGCCTCCAAAGGGGCGGCACTGAAGCTTTCTTT. This codes for CASSLQRGGTEAFF. Looking up the rest from reference TRBV11-2 and TRBJ1-1 gives the full variable domain: EAGVAQSPRYKIIEKRQSVAFWCNPISGHATLYWYQQILGQGPKLLIQFQNNGVVDDSQLPKDRFSAERLKGVDSTLKIQPAKLEDSAVYLCASSLQRGGTEAFFGQGTRLTVV.

The chain has TRBV7-9 and TRBJ1-1, with 9 bases aligning to TRBD1. Germline lookup yields CDR1 SEHNR and CDR2 FQNEAQ (reference sequence). The CDR3 has 15 residues. The V segment lost 5 bases and the J segment 5 bases; nucleotides outside the gene matches: 9. CDR3 sequence: CASSDQTGQGTEAFF. The CDR3 nucleotides are TGTGCCAGCAGCGATCAGACGGGACAGGGTACTGAAGCTTTCTTT.

V gene TRBV7-2 combines with J gene TRBJ1-2, with 7 bases identical to TRBD1. Germline trimming cut 10 bases from V and 2 bases from J; bases unmatched to any gene: 7. The CDR3 sequence is 13 residues long. The V gene's germline CDR1 is SGHTA and CDR2 FQGNSA. The CDR3 sequence: CATTDRRNYGYTF. CDR3 in DNA: TGTGCCACCACGGACAGGCGGAACTATGGCTACACCTTC.

The rearrangement links TRBV6-5 to TRBJ1-1; 9 nucleotides align to TRBD1. Germline lookup yields CDR1 MNHEY and CDR2 SVGAGI. The J segment lost 10 bases and the V segment lost 0 bases, leaving 9 bases of the junction unmatched. The CDR3 covers 15 residues. The DNA for the CDR3 is TGTGCCAGCAGTTACTCTGGGACAGGGAGGGTTGGAGCTTTCTTT. It yields the protein CASSYSGTGRVGAFF.

This clone is a singleton in its sample. This chain connects TRBV12-5 to TRBJ2-3; 8 bases fit TRBD1. The CDR3 totals 15 residues. V was pared by 1 base and J by 5 bases, with 5 bases of the junction left unmatched. Germline loops: CDR1 LGHNT, CDR2 FRNRAP. The chain's CDR3 is CASGLGARGLDTQYF. In nucleotides, the CDR3 is TGTGCTAGTGGTTTGGGGGCCAGGGGGCTAGATACGCAGTATTTT.

The gene calls are TRBV30 and TRBJ1-2; 9 bases map to TRBD1. Germline-derived CDR1 and CDR2 are GTSNPN and SVGIG (reference sequence). With V trimmed by 1 base and J by 8 bases, 2 bases remained unmatched. CDR3 length: 12 residues. DNA of the CDR3: TGTGCCTGGAGTGGACAGGGGGACGGCTACACCTTC. Translated, it gives CAWSGQGDGYTF.

This clone occurred a few times. The chain couples TRBV9 to TRBJ2-7; 11 bases line up with TRBD2. This CDR3 is built from 15 residues. The ends lost 4 bases at V and 3 bases at J; junction bases unmatched: 6. Germline CDR1 reads SGDLS; CDR2 reads YYNGEE. CDR3 coding DNA: TGTGCCAGCAGCCGAACTAGCGGGGGTGTCTACGAGCAGTACTTC. It encodes CASSRTSGGVYEQYF.

The chain recombines TRBV5-1 with TRBJ2-1, with D unresolved. V was pared by 1 base and J by 4 bases, with 6 bases between. Per the germline V gene, CDR1 is SGHRS and CDR2 is YFSETQ. This CDR3 has 13 amino acids. The CDR3 bases are TGCGCCAGCAGCTTGAGGAGTTACAATGAGCAGTTCTTC. This gives the protein CASSLRSYNEQFF.

The V call is TRBV25-1, the J call TRBJ2-7; 7 bases line up with TRBD2. Germline V gene data show CDR1 as MGHDK and CDR2 as SYGVNS. V trimming: 4 bases; J trimming: 4 bases; junction bases outside the gene matches: 13. The length of the CDR3 is 16 residues. In nucleotides, the CDR3 is TGTGCCAGCAGTGTACCTCGGGGGGAGAATGGGTACGAGCAGTACTTC. It is translated as CASSVPRGENGYEQYF.

The genes are TRBV3-1 (or the pseudogene TRBV3-2) and TRBJ1-4; D perhaps matches TRBD1 (5 bases). Germline CDR1 is LGHDT and CDR2 is YNNKEL (reference sequence). The CDR3 is 12 amino acids. V shed 8 bases and J shed 4 bases, with 8 bases lying between them. The CDR3 DNA is TGTGCCAGCCGACAGTTTAATGAAAAACTGTTTTTT. It encodes CASRQFNEKLFF.

The table lists this clone with a few counts. The chain uses TRBV27 and TRBJ2-5; 9 bases are a match to TRBD2. The CDR3 runs 16 residues. V shed 7 bases and J 5 bases; nucleotides not matched to a gene: 14. Germline CDR1 reads MNHEY; CDR2 reads SMNVEV (reference sequence). CDR3 residues: CASTGGASGNRETQYF. The CDR3 region has the DNA TGTGCCAGCACTGGTGGGGCTAGCGGGAATCGGGAGACCCAGTACTTC.

This clone was observed a few times. The chain carries TRBV9 and TRBJ2-1; the match to TRBD1 covers 10 bases. The CDR3 runs to 16 residues. The germline gives CDR1 SGDLS, CDR2 YYNGEE. V gave up 3 bases and J gave up 8 bases; unmatched junction bases: 11. CDR3 region: CASSDPTGGRGDEQFF. CDR3 DNA: TGTGCCAGCAGCGACCCGACAGGGGGCCGCGGCGATGAGCAGTTCTTC.

V gene TRBV12-3 or TRBV12-4 combines with J gene TRBJ1-3; D remains ambiguous. This CDR3 is built from 13 residues. Deletions cut 2 bases from V and 2 bases from J, with 4 bases between. DNA of the CDR3: TGTGCCAGCAGTTTATCAACTGGAAACACCATATATTTT. Its protein product is CASSLSTGNTIYF.

This clone turned up a few times. V gene TRBV24-1 combines with J gene TRBJ2-5; the match to TRBD1 covers 12 bases. The CDR3 has 16 amino acids. The junction had 7 bases not matched to a gene; V was cut back by 5 bases and J by 4 bases. Germline V gene sequence: CDR1 KGHDR, CDR2 SFDVKD. CDR3 region: CATSGRDRGHRETQYF. In DNA, the CDR3 is TGTGCCACCAGTGGCCGGGACAGGGGGCACCGAGAGACCCAGTACTTC.

In this sample, this clone turned up once. The chain recombines TRBV13 with TRBJ2-3; 10 nucleotides match TRBD2. Trimming took 6 bases from V and 4 from J; bases not matched to a gene: 10. Germline CDR1 and CDR2: PRHDT and FYEKMQ (reference sequence). This CDR3 has 16 residues. CDR3 sequence reads: CASRKSGRVGADTQYF. In nucleotides, the CDR3 is TGTGCCAGCAGGAAAAGCGGGAGGGTGGGGGCAGATACGCAGTATTTT.

This chain joins TRBV7-3 and TRBJ1-4; D might be TRBD1 (6 bases). Germline loops: CDR1 SGHTA, CDR2 FQGTGA. V was clipped by 5 bases and J by 5 bases, with 15 bases between them. The CDR3 has 15 residues. The CDR3 region is CASSPIRDTNEKLFF. The CDR3 DNA reads as TGTGCCAGCAGCCCCATCCGGGACACAAATGAAAAACTGTTTTTT.

The chain combines TRBV29-1 with TRBJ2-3, with D possibly being TRBD2 (5 bases). The CDR3 covers 13 residues. V was cut by 6 bases and J by 3 bases, with 13 bases left in between. Germline V gene sequence: CDR1 SQVTM, CDR2 ANQGSEA. The CDR3 DNA follows: TGCAGCGTCTTCTTGGGAGCAACAGATACGCAGTATTTT. It specifies CSVFLGATDTQYF.